This record concerns one T cell receptor (beta chain) sequence. Its cognate antigen is unknown. Looked up from germline, CDR1 is SGHDT and CDR2 is YYEEEE. Trimming took off 1 base at V and 8 bases at J, with 9 bases between the two ends. CDR3 length: 12 amino acids. The data stem from a study of cytomegalovirus exposure and HLA in healthy donors. Study-level background: Sequencing of about 200 million T cells in an earlier analysis found 100 million to 140 million unique TCR beta sequences. The study, taken as a whole, reports: Owing to their indistinguishability, certain V segments, notably TRBV6-2 and TRBV6-3, were excluded. Later on, a genetic analysis was performed. It linked a missense variant in DCLRE1C with V- and J-gene trimming of TCR beta. There were several of the most significant clusters that appeared linked to common viral pathogens in a later analysis.

The PCR used 60 Vbeta and 13 Jbeta primers. Sequencing was performed with immunoSEQ multiplex PCR; in TCRdb, only in-frame clones are kept and a portion is missing. This sample has approximately 96,000 clones, with under 80% found just once. Sequences were obtained from PBMCs. The receptor comes from a male donor in good health and CMV-seronegative. V and J are TRBV5-6 and TRBJ1-1; D ambiguous. The CDR3 protein is CASSLLTGEAFF. The CDR3 region has the DNA TGTGCCAGCAGCTTGCTCACGGGGGAAGCTTTCTTT.